A selection of T cell receptor beta chains follows, all from one sample in a study of blood T cell repertoires in COVID-19. The method was immunoSEQ multiplex PCR; TCRdb's version includes in-frame clones alone and lacks a portion of them. The table records 200,000 to 250,000 clones, roughly 84% of them present only once. The sample taken for sequencing was peripheral blood. These receptors came from a woman of 80 years or more with acute or convalescent COVID-19. CDR3s include the opening cysteine and the closing phenylalanine or tryptophan. Each record gives: J gene, V gene, clone size, D gene, CDR3 protein, CDR3 DNA. A D gene is named only where the DNA matches it firmly. Only part of the rows carry a size: once, few, many, or a class if the clone is expanded.

j_gene: TRBJ2-3
v_gene: TRBV5-6
abundance: NA
d_gene: TRBD2
CDR3aa: CASSPPPSGIDTQYF
CDR3nt: TGTGCCAGCAGCCCCCCTCCTAGCGGGATAGATACGCAGTATTTT

j_gene: TRBJ1-5
v_gene: TRBV3-1/TRBV3-2
abundance: NA
d_gene: NA
CDR3aa: CASSQATREPQHF
CDR3nt: TGTGCCAGCAGCCAAGCGACCAGGGAGCCCCAGCATTTT

j_gene: TRBJ1-4
v_gene: TRBV30
abundance: NA
d_gene: TRBD1
CDR3aa: CAWNRGRGEKLFF
CDR3nt: TGTGCCTGGAACAGGGGAAGAGGGGAAAAACTGTTTTTT

j_gene: TRBJ1-6
v_gene: TRBV6-6
abundance: NA
d_gene: TRBD1
CDR3aa: CASSYGPGQGDSPLHF
CDR3nt: TGTGCCAGCAGTTACGGGCCCGGACAGGGTGATTCACCCCTCCACTTT

j_gene: TRBJ1-1
v_gene: TRBV11-3
abundance: few
d_gene: NA
CDR3aa: CASSSLTLAQAFF
CDR3nt: TGTGCCAGCAGCTCACTAACTCTTGCCCAGGCTTTCTTT

j_gene: TRBJ1-3
v_gene: TRBV9
abundance: NA
d_gene: TRBD1
CDR3aa: CASSPQTGVGGAIYF
CDR3nt: TGTGCCAGCAGCCCCCAGACAGGGGTTGGGGGCGCCATATATTTT

j_gene: TRBJ2-3
v_gene: TRBV3-1/TRBV3-2
abundance: NA
d_gene: NA
CDR3aa: CASSQGLDADTQYF
CDR3nt: TGTGCCAGCAGCCAAGGTCTAGACGCAGATACGCAGTATTTT

j_gene: TRBJ1-1
v_gene: TRBV5-1
abundance: NA
d_gene: TRBD1
CDR3aa: CASSLEALTGENTEAFF
CDR3nt: TGCGCCAGCAGCTTGGAGGCCTTGACAGGGGAGAACACTGAAGCTTTCTTT

j_gene: TRBJ1-1
v_gene: TRBV2
abundance: NA
d_gene: TRBD1
CDR3aa: CASRTGEHTEAFF
CDR3nt: TGTGCCAGCAGGACAGGGGAGCACACTGAAGCTTTCTTT

j_gene: TRBJ1-6
v_gene: TRBV19
abundance: NA
d_gene: TRBD1
CDR3aa: CASRTGGDSSYNSPLHF
CDR3nt: TGTGCCAGTCGGACAGGGGGAGACAGCTCCTATAATTCACCCCTCCACTTT

j_gene: TRBJ1-5
v_gene: TRBV18
abundance: NA
d_gene: NA
CDR3aa: CASSLVGSNQPQHF
CDR3nt: TGTGCCAGCTCACTAGTCGGTAGCAATCAGCCCCAGCATTTT

j_gene: TRBJ1-2
v_gene: TRBV9
abundance: NA
d_gene: NA
CDR3aa: CASSVGLRTGYTF
CDR3nt: TGTGCCAGCAGCGTAGGACTTAGAACTGGCTACACCTTC